The 23 T cell receptor beta chains below were found in one sample sequenced in a study of T-cell reconstitution after alpha-beta-depleted transplantation in children. A TCRbeta library incorporating unique molecular identifiers was prepared. One entry per CDR3 protein results from TCRdb running MiXCR on the PCR reads. The table lists about 200,000 distinct CDR3 sequences, approximately 8.4% of them singletons, with roughly a third in the top ten. The material sequenced was PBMCs, mostly from graft donor cells, taken 360 days after TCRalphabeta/CD19-depleted stem cell transplant. The source of these receptors is a male patient under 10 years old who had a stem cell transplant for acute myeloid leukemia, so the T cells may come from the graft donor.

In its sample, this clonotype was seen many times. The chain joins TRBV25-1 to TRBJ2-3; 8 bases map to TRBD1. V lost 4 bases, J lost 3 bases, and 12 bases stayed unmatched. Per the germline V gene, CDR1 is MGHDK and CDR2 is SYGVNS. The CDR3 spans 17 residues. CDR3 in amino acids: CASSAKQGVKGTDTQYF. The CDR3 DNA follows: TGTGCCAGCAGTGCGAAACAGGGGGTGAAAGGGACAGATACGCAGTATTTT. The variable domain in full, with the rest retrieved from reference TRBV25-1 and TRBJ2-3, is EADIYQTPRYLVIGTGKKITLECSQTMGHDKMYWYQQDPGMELHLIHYSYGVNSTEKGDLSSESTVSRIRTEHFPLTLESARPSHTSQYLCASSAKQGVKGTDTQYFGPGTRLTVL.

With respect to this clonotype: A read error may explain this, as a much larger clone is one base away. The chain combines TRBV20-1 with TRBJ2-3; maybe TRBD1 (5 bases). Per germline, CDR1 DFQATT and CDR2 SNEGSKA (reference sequence). V was clipped by 6 bases and J by 6 bases, with 16 bases between them. This CDR3 has 13 amino acids. The CDR3, as DNA: TGCAGTGCCCAACCTGCAGGGATGGATACGCAGTATTTT. It encodes CSAQPAGMDTQYF.

This chain connects TRBV7-3 to TRBJ2-1; TRBD1 might be the D (6 bases). V gave up 2 bases and J gave up 3 bases, with 14 bases separating them. Per the germline V gene, CDR1 is SGHTA and CDR2 is FQGTGA. The CDR3 length is 16 residues. The CDR3 region has the DNA TGTGCCAGCAGCTTATATGGCAGGGGTCGCTACAATGAGCAGTTCTTC. It codes for CASSLYGRGRYNEQFF.

The rearrangement links TRBV7-9 to TRBJ2-7, with 8 positions matching TRBD2. V trimming: 4 bases; J trimming: 7 bases; junction bases outside the gene matches: 0. Germline lookup yields CDR1 SEHNR and CDR2 FQNEAQ (reference sequence). This CDR3 comprises 11 residues. The chain's CDR3 is CASSSSGEQYF. The CDR3, as DNA: TGTGCCAGCAGCTCTAGCGGGGAGCAGTACTTC.

This clonotype was found many times. The chain uses TRBV12-3 or TRBV12-4 and TRBJ1-1; TRBD1 matches 7 bases. The trim removed 1 base at V and 4 bases at J, leaving 6 bases unmatched. The CDR3 has 15 residues. This CDR3 reads CASSLGSYRGTEAFF. CDR3 bases: TGTGCCAGCAGTTTAGGATCTTACAGGGGCACTGAAGCTTTCTTT.

The rearrangement uses TRBV4-2 and TRBJ2-5, with 9 bases matching TRBD2. CDR1 is LGHNA and CDR2 is YNFKEQ in the germline V gene. The CDR3 totals 15 residues. After removal of 5 bases from V and 1 base from J, the junction contained 5 bases not matched to a gene. The CDR3 is CASSRTSALQETQYF. The CDR3 nucleotides read TGTGCCAGCAGCAGGACTAGCGCCCTCCAAGAGACCCAGTACTTC.

This clonotype has more than one count but fewer than ten. The chain links TRBV29-1 to TRBJ2-1; D is uncertain. CDR1 is SQVTM, CDR2 ANQGSEA, per germline. The CDR3 length is 14 residues. Trimming removed 2 bases from V and 7 bases from J, with 15 bases in between. CDR3 in amino acids: CSVETGWAANEQFF. CDR3 DNA: TGCAGCGTTGAAACCGGTTGGGCGGCTAATGAGCAGTTCTTC.

About this clonotype: The junction departs from germline at one end; a sequencing error may be responsible. The V and J genes are TRBV12-3 or TRBV12-4 and TRBJ2-3; TRBD1 matches at 11 bases. CDR3 length: 19 amino acids. DNA for the CDR3: TGTGCCATCAGTCCCGCCGGACAGGGGGCGCCTGTATATGCAGATACGCAGTATTTT. Translating it yields CAISPAGQGAPVYADTQYF.

This chain connects TRBV5-6 to TRBJ2-7; 7 bases fit TRBD2. Germline V gene data show CDR1 as SGHDT and CDR2 as YYEEEE. This CDR3 region has 13 residues. Trimming at V came to 1 base and at J to 4 bases, leaving 2 bases not matched to a gene. CDR3 loop: CASSLRGVYEQYV. The CDR3 DNA is TGTGCCAGCAGCTTGCGGGGGGTTTACGAGCAGTACGTC.

In this sample, this clonotype turned up a few times. The chain employs TRBV10-2 and TRBJ2-5; D might be TRBD1 (6 bases). The CDR3 consists of 13 residues. The germline V and J ends were trimmed by 4 bases and 5 bases, with 11 bases remaining between them. Per the germline V gene, CDR1 is WSHSY and CDR2 is SAAADI. CDR3 sequence reads: CASSAGAWETQYF. CDR3 coding DNA: TGCGCCAGCAGTGCAGGGGCATGGGAGACCCAGTACTTC.

To note about this clonotype: A single base separates this from a much larger clone, so it may be a read error. This is likely a read error, given that the CDR3 carries no conserved phenylalanine or tryptophan at its end. V and J are TRBV29-1 and TRBJ1-1; maybe TRBD1 (6 bases). Between the trimmed V and J ends, which lost 5 bases and 1 base, there was a span of 17 bases. The CDR3 is made up of 15 amino acids. CDR1 and CDR2 (germline): SQVTM, ANQGSEA. Here the CDR3 DNA reads TGCAGCGTTCGCCCTCAGGAGACAGGGAACACTGAAGCTTTCCTT. Amino acid sequence: CSVRPQETGNTEAFL.

This clonotype was detected many times. The rearrangement uses TRBV20-1 and TRBJ2-3; 13 nucleotides align to TRBD2. V was pared by 6 bases and J by 6 bases, with 6 bases of the junction left unmatched. Germline loops: CDR1 DFQATT, CDR2 SNEGSKA (reference sequence). The CDR3 has 14 amino acids. Here the CDR3 reads CSAKLAGGRDTQYF. The CDR3 bases are TGCAGTGCGAAACTAGCGGGGGGGCGTGATACGCAGTATTTT.

This clonotype was observed a few times. The V and J genes are TRBV20-1 and TRBJ1-2; D unresolved. V shed 3 bases and J shed 7 bases, with 12 bases lying between them. Germline V lookup: CDR1 DFQATT, CDR2 SNEGSKA (reference sequence). CDR3 length: 12 residues. CDR3 coding DNA: TGCAGTGCTAGTGGTACGTGGAGTGGCTACACCTTC. Amino acid sequence: CSASGTWSGYTF.

This clonotype was counted between two and nine times. V is TRBV4-1 and J is TRBJ2-3; 12 positions match TRBD1. The CDR3 spans 16 residues. Germline assignment: CDR1 MGHRA and CDR2 YSYEKL. J was trimmed by 2 bases and V by 5 bases; bases with no gene match: 5. CDR3 residues: CASSSLGQGATDTQYF. As DNA, the CDR3 is TGCGCCAGCAGCTCCCTGGGACAGGGGGCCACAGATACGCAGTATTTT.

This clonotype has just a few counts. The chain couples TRBV12-5 to TRBJ2-2; possible D gene TRBD1, 6 bases. Trimming left V 0 bases short and J 4 bases short, with 12 bases between. The CDR3 has 16 amino acids. Germline V gene lookup returns CDR1 LGHNT and CDR2 FRNRAP. This CDR3 reads CASGLVLGAGTGELFF. DNA of the CDR3: TGTGCTAGTGGTTTGGTACTGGGGGCCGGCACCGGGGAGCTGTTTTTT.

This clonotype has at least ten counts. This chain connects TRBV12-3 or TRBV12-4 to TRBJ2-1; the D gene is possibly TRBD2 (6 bases). V was pared by 7 bases and J by 6 bases, with 13 bases between. The CDR3 loop spans 13 amino acids. The CDR3 DNA reads as TGTGCCAGCAACCTAAGACTAGGCAATGAGCAGTTCTTC. Protein: CASNLRLGNEQFF.

This chain uses TRBV5-1 with TRBJ1-2; D is unresolved. Germline CDR1 SGHRS, CDR2 YFSETQ. V lost 2 bases, J lost 6 bases, and 5 bases lay in between. This CDR3 has 11 residues. The CDR3: CASSLNDGYTF. For the CDR3, the DNA is TGCGCCAGCAGCTTAAACGATGGCTACACCTTC.

The CDR3 coding sequence is TGCGCCAGCAGCCGAGGACTAGCGGGAGCAGAGACCCAGTACTTC. Residues: CASSRGLAGAETQYF. This rearrangement joins TRBV4-3 to TRBJ2-5; 13 bases are shared with TRBD2. Germline V gene sequence: CDR1 LGHNA, CDR2 YSLEER. The CDR3 has 15 residues. With V trimmed by 4 bases and J by 4 bases, 3 bases remained unmatched.

This chain joins TRBV29-1 and TRBJ1-1; 7 bases map to TRBD1. Germline values: CDR1 SQVTM, CDR2 ANQGSEA. The CDR3 has 12 amino acids. V dropped 5 bases and J dropped 6; count of bases not matched to a gene: 6. In nucleotides, the CDR3 is TGCAGCGTTCATACAGGGGCTTCTGAAGCTTTCTTT. Translating gives CSVHTGASEAFF.

This clonotype was seen a few times. V gene TRBV10-3 combines with J gene TRBJ2-1, with 13 positions matching TRBD2. V shed 5 bases, J shed 6 bases, and the junction held 10 bases outside the gene matches. This CDR3 contains 17 residues. Germline assignment: CDR1 ENHRY and CDR2 SYGVKD. The CDR3 DNA reads as TGTGCCATCAGTCAAGGACTAGCGGGAGCCTCTGTCAATGAGCAGTTCTTC. It encodes CAISQGLAGASVNEQFF.

V usage is TRBV6-1 and J usage is TRBJ2-7, with D perhaps TRBD1 (6 bases). Trimming took 6 bases from V and 0 from J, leaving 12 bases between them. Germline loops: CDR1 MNHNS, CDR2 SASEGT. The length of the CDR3 is 14 residues. CDR3 sequence reads: CASSRQDSSYEQYF. The CDR3 DNA sequence: TGTGCCAGCAGCCGACAGGACAGCTCCTACGAGCAGTACTTC.

This clonotype was seen repeatedly, ten times or more. The CDR3 bases are TGTGCCAGCAGTTTCATTCTATCGGGAATAAATGGAAACACCATATATTTT. Translated, it gives CASSFILSGINGNTIYF. V and J are TRBV12-3 or TRBV12-4 and TRBJ1-3; D unresolved. The CDR3 spans 17 residues. Trimming removed 3 bases at V and 3 bases at J, with 18 bases between.

The chain joins TRBV15 to TRBJ2-7; possible D gene TRBD2, 6 bases. The CDR3 length is 14 residues. Trimming took off 3 bases at V and 4 bases at J, with 13 bases between the two ends. Germline V gives CDR1 LNHNV, CDR2 YYDKDF (reference sequence). The CDR3 loop reads CATSSLAGTYEQYF. CDR3 nucleotide sequence: TGTGCCACCAGCAGTCTCGCGGGGACGTACGAGCAGTACTTC.